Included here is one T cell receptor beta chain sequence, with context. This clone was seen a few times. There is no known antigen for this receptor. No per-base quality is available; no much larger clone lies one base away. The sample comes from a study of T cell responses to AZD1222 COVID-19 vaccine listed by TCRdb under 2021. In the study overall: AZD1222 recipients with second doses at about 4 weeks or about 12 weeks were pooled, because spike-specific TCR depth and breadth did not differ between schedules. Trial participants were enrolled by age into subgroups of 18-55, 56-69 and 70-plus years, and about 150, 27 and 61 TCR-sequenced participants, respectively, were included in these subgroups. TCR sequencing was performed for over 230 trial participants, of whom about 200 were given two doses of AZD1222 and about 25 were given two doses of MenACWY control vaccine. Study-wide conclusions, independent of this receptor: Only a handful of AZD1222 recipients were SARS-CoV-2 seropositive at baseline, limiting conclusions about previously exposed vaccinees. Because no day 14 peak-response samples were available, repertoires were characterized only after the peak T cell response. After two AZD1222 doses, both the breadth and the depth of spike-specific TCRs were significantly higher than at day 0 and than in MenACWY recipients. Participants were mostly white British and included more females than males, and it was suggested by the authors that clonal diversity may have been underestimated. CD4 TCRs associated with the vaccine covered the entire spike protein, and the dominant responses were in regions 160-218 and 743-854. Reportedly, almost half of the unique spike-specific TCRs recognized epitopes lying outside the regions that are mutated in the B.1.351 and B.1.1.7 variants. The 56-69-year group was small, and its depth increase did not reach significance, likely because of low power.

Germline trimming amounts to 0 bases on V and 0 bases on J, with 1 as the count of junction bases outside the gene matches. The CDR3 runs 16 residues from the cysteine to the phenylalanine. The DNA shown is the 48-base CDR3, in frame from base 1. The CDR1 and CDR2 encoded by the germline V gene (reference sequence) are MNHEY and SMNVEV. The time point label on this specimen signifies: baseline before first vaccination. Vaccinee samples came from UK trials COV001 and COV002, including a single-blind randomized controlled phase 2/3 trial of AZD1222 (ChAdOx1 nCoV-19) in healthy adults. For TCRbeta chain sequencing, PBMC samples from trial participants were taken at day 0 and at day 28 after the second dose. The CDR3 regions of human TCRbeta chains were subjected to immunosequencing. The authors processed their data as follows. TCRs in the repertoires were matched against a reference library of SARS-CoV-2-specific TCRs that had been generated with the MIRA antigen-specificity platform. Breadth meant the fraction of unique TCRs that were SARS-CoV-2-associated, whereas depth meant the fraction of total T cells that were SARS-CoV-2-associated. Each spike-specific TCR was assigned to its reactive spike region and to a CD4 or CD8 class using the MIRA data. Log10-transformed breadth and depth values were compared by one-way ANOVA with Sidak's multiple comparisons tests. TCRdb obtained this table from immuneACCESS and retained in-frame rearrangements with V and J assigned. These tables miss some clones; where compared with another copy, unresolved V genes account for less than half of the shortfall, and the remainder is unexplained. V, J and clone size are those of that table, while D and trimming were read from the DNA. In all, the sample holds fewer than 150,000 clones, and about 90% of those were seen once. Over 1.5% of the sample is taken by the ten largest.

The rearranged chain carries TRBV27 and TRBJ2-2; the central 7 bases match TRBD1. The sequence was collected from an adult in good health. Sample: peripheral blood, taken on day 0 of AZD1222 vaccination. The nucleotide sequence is TGTGCCAGCAGTTTATCCGGGACAGCGAACACCGGGGAGCTGTTTTTT. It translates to CASSLSGTANTGELFF.